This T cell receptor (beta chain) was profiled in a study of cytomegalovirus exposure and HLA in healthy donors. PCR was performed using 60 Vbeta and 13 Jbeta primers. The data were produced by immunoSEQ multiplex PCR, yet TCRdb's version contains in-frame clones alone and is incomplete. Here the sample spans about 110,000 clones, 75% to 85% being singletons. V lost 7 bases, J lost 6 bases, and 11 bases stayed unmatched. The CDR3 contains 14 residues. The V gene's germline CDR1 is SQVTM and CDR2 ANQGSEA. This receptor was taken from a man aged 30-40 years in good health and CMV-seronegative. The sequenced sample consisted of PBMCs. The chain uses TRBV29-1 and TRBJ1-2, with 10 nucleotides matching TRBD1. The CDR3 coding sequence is TGCAGCGGGCAGAAGGCGGGGACAGGGGATGGCTACACCTTC. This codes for CSGQKAGTGDGYTF.